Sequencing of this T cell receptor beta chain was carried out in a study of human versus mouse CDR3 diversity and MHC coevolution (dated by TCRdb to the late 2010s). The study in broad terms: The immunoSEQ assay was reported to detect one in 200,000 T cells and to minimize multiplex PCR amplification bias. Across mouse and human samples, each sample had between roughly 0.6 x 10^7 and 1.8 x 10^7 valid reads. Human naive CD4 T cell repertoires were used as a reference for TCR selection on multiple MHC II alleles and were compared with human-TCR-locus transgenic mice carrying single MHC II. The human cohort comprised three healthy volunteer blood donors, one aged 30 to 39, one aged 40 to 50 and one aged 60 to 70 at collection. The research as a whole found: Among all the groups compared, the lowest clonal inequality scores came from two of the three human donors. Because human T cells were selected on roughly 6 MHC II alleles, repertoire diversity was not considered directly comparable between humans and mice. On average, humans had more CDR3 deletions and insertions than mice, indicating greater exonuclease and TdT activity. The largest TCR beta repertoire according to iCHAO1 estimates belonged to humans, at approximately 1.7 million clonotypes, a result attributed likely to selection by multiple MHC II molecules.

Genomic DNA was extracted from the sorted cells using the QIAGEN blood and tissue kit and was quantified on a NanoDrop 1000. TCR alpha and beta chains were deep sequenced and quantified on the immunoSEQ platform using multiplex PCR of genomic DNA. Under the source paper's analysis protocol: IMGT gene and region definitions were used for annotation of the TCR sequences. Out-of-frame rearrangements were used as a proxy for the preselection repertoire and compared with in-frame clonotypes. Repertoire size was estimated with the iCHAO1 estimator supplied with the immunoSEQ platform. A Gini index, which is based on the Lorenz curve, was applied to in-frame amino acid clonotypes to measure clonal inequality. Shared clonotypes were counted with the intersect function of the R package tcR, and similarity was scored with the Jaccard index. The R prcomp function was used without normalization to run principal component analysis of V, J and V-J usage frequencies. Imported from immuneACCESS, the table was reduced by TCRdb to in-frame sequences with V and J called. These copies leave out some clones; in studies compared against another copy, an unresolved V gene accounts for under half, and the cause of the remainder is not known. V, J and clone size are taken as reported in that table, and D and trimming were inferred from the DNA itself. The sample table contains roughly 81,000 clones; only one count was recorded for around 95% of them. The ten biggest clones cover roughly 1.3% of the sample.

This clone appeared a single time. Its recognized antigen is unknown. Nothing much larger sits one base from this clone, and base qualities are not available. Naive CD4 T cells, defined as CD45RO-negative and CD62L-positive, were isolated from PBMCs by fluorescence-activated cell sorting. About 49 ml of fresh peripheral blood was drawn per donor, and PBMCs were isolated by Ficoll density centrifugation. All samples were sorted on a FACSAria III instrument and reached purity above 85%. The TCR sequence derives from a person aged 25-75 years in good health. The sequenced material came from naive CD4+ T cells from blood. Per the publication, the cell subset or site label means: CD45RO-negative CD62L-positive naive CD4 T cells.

This receptor has the CDR3 CASSQQGSIGYTF. The DNA reads TGTGCCAGCAGCCAGCAGGGGTCCATCGGCTACACCTTC. This chain is built from TRBV6-5 and TRBJ1-2, with a weak D call of TRBD1 (6 bases match). Based on the germline V gene, the CDR1 and CDR2 sequences are MNHEY and SVGAGI. Spanning cysteine to phenylalanine, the CDR3 consists of 13 amino acids. CDR3 DNA is the only sequence kept; it has 39 bases, read in frame from the first base. Cut back by 6 bases and 8 bases, the V and J ends lie 16 bases apart.